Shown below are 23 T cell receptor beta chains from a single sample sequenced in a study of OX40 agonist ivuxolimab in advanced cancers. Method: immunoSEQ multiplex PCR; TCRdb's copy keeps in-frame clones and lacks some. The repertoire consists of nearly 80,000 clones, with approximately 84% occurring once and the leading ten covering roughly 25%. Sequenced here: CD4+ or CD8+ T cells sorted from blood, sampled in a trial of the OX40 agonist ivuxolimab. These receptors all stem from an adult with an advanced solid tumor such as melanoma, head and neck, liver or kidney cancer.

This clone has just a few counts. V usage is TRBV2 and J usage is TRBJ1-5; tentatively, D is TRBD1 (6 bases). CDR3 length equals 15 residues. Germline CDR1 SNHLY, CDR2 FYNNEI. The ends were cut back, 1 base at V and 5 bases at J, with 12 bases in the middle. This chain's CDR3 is CASSEGGPEDQPQHF. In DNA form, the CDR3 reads TGTGCCAGCAGTGAAGGGGGGCCCGAAGATCAGCCCCAGCATTTT.

This CDR3 reads CASSFTSGGARNEQFF. DNA for the CDR3: TGTGCCAGCAGCTTTACTAGCGGGGGGGCCAGGAATGAGCAGTTCTTC. The rearrangement uses TRBV5-6 and TRBJ2-1; 13 bases match TRBD2. The trim removed 2 bases at V and 7 bases at J, leaving 6 bases unmatched. Per the germline V gene, CDR1 is SGHDT and CDR2 is YYEEEE. The CDR3 is 16 residues long.

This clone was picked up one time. The CDR3 loop is CASTSTRGSYGYTF. The CDR3 coding sequence is TGTGCCAGCACTTCCACGCGGGGGAGCTATGGCTACACCTTC. The rearrangement links TRBV9 to TRBJ1-2, with a tentative D call TRBD1 (5 bases). In germline, CDR1 is SGDLS, CDR2 YYNGEE. Trimming pared 6 bases from V and 4 bases from J, leaving 16 bases between. The CDR3 has 14 amino acids.

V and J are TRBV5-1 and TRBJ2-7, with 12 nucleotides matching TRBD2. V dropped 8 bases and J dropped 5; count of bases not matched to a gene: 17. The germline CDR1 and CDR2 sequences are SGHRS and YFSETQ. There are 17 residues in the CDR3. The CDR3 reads CASSLSGTSGSVHEQYF. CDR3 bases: TGCGCCAGTTCCTTATCCGGGACTAGCGGGTCTGTCCACGAGCAGTACTTC.

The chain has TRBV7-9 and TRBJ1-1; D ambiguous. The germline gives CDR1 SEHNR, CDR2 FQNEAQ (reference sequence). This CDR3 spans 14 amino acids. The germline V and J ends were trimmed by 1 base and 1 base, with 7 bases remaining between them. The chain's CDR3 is CASSLEGWNTEAFF. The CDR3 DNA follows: TGTGCCAGCAGCTTAGAGGGTTGGAACACTGAAGCTTTCTTT.

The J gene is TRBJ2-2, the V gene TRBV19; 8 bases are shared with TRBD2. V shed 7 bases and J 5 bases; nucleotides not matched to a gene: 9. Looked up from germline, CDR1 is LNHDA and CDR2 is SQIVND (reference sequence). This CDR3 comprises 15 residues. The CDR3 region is CASTEAGGWTGELFF. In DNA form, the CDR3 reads TGTGCCAGTACTGAGGCGGGGGGCTGGACCGGGGAGCTGTTTTTT.

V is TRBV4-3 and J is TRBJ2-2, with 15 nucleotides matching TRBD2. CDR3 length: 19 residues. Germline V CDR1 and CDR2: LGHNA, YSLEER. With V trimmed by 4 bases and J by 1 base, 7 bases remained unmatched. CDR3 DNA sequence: TGCGCCAGCAGCCCAGGGACTAGCGGGGGGCTAAGGAACACCGGGGAGCTGTTTTTT. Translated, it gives CASSPGTSGGLRNTGELFF.

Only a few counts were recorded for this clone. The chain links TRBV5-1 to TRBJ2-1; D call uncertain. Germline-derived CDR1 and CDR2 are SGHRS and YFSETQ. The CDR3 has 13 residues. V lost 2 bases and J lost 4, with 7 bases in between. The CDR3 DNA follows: TGCGCCAGCAGCTTAACACCGTACAATGAGCAGTTCTTC. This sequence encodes CASSLTPYNEQFF.

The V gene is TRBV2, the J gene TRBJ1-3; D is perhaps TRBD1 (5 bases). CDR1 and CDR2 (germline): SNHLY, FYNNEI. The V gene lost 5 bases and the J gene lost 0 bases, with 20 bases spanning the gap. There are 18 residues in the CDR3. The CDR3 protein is CASSLQRVGVSSGNTIYF. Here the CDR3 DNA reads TGTGCCAGCAGTTTGCAAAGAGTGGGGGTTAGCTCTGGAAACACCATATATTTT. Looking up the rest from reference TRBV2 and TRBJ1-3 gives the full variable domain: EPEVTQTPSHQVTQMGQEVILRCVPISNHLYFYWYRQILGQKVEFLVSFYNNEISEKSEIFDDQFSVERPDGSNFTLKIRSTKLEDSAMYFCASSLQRVGVSSGNTIYFGEGSWLTVV.

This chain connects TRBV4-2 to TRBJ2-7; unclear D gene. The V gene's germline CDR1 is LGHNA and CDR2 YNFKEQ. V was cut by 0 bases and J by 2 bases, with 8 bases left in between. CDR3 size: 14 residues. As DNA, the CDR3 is TGTGCCAGCAGCCAAGATATTGATACCTACGAGCAGTACTTC. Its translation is CASSQDIDTYEQYF.

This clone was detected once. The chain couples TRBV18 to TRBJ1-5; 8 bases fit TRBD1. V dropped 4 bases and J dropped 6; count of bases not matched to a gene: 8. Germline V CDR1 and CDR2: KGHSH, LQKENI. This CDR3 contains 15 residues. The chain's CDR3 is CASSRGQGYSQPQHF. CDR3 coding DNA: TGTGCCAGCTCACGAGGACAGGGATACAGTCAGCCCCAGCATTTT.

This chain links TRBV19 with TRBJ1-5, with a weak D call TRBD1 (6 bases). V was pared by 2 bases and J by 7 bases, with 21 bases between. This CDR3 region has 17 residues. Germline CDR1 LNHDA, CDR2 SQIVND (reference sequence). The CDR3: CASSIRGSGRKDQPQHF. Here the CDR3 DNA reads TGTGCCAGTAGTATAAGGGGGTCAGGGAGAAAGGACCAGCCCCAGCATTTT.

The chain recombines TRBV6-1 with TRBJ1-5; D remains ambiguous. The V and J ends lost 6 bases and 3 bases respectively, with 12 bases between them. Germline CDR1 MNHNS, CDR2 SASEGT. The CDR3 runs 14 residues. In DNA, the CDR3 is TGTGCCAGCAGCGGTCGACGGGACAATCAGCCCCAGCATTTT. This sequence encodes CASSGRRDNQPQHF.

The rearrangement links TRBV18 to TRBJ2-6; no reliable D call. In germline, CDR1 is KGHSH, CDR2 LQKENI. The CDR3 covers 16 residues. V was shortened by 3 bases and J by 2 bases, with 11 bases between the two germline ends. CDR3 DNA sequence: TGTGCCAGCTCACCTCGTGGGGTAACTGGGGCCAACGTCCTGACTTTC. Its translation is CASSPRGVTGANVLTF.

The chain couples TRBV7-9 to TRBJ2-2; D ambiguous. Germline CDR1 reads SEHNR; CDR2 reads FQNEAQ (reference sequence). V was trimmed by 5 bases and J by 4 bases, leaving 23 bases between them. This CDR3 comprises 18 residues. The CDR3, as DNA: TGTGCCAGCAGCCCACGAGCTACATCGCGTTGGGGCACCGGGGAGCTGTTTTTT. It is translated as CASSPRATSRWGTGELFF.

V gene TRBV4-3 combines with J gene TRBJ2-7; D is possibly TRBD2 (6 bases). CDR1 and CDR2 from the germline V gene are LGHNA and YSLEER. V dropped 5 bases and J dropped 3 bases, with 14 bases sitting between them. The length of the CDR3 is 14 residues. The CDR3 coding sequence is TGCGCCAGCAGCTTGGGGACTGAGGGCTACGAGCAGTACTTC. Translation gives CASSLGTEGYEQYF.

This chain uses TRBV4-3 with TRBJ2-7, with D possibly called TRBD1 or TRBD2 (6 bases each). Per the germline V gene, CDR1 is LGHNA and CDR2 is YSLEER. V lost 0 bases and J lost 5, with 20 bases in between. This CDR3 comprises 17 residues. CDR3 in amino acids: CASSQDSVEGEGDEQYF. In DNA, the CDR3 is TGCGCCAGCAGCCAAGACAGTGTGGAGGGCGAGGGGGACGAGCAGTACTTC.

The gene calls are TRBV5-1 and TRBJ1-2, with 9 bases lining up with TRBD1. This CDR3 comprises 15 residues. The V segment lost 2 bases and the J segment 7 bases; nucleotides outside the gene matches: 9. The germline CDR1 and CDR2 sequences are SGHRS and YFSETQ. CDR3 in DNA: TGCGCCAGCAGCTTTTTTTCGGGACAGGGTCCTGGCTACACCTTC. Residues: CASSFFSGQGPGYTF.

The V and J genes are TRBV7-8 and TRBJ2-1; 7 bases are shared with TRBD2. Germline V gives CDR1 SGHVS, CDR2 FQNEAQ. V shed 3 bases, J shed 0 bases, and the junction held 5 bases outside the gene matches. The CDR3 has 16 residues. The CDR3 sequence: CASSFTAGTSYNEQFF. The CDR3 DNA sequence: TGTGCCAGCAGCTTTACAGCGGGGACCTCCTACAATGAGCAGTTCTTC.

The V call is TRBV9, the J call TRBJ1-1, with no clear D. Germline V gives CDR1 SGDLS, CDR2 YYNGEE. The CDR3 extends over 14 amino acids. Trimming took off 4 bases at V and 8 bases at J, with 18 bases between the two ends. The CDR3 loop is CASSLFVQDGEAFF. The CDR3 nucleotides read TGTGCCAGCAGCCTCTTCGTCCAGGACGGGGAAGCTTTCTTT.

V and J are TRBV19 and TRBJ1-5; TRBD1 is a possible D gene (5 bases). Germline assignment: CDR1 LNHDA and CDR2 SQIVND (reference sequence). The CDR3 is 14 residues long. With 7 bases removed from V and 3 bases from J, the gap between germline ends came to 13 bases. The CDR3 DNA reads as TGTGCCAGTACTTCGACAGCGTTCAATCAGCCCCAGCATTTT. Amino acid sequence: CASTSTAFNQPQHF.

The DNA of the CDR3 is TGCGCCAGCAGCTTCGCGACAGACCAAGAGACCCAGTACTTC. Amino acids: CASSFATDQETQYF. This sequence joins TRBV5-1 and TRBJ2-5, with TRBD1 as a possible D gene (5 bases). The germline V gene has CDR1 SGHRS and CDR2 YFSETQ. This CDR3 comprises 14 residues. Between the trimmed V and J ends, which lost 2 bases and 0 bases, there was a span of 8 bases.

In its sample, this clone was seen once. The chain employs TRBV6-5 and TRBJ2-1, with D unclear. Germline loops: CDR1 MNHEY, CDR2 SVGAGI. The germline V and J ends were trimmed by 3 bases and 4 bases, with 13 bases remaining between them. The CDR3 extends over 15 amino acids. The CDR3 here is CASSYRGPQYNEQFF. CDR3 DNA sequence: TGTGCCAGCAGTTATCGAGGTCCCCAATACAATGAGCAGTTCTTC.